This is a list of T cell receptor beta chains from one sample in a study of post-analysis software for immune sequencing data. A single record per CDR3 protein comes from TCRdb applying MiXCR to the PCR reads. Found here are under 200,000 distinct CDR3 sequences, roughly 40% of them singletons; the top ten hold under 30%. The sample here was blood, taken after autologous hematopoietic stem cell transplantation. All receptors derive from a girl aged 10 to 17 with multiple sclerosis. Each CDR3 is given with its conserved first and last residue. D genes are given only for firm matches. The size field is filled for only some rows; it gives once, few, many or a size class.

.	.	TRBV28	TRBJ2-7	TGTGCCAGCAGGGCAGGACTTGTCCTCTACGAGCAGTACTTC	CASRAGLVLYEQYF
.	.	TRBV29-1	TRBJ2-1	TGCAGCGTTGACTTGCGGGAAGGCCCCTACGAGCAGTTCTTC	CSVDLREGPYEQFF
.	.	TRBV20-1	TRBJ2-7	TGCAGTGCTTGGCCCATGACTAGTTCCTACAATGAGCAGTACTTC	CSAWPMTSSYNEQYF
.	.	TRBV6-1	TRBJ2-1	TGTGCCAGCAGTGCGAGGGGGGTCGATGAGCAGTTCTTC	CASSARGVDEQFF
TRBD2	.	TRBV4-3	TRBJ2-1	TGCGCCAGCAGCCAAGGAACTAGCGGGAGGGCCCGTGGTGAGCAGTTCTTC	CASSQGTSGRARGEQFF
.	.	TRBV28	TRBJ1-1	TGTGCCAGCAGTTCGAGAACACAGAACACTGAAGCTTTCTTT	CASSSRTQNTEAFF
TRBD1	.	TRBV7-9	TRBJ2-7	TGTGCCAGCAGCTTGGGGACAGGGACTGAGCAGTACTTC	CASSLGTGTEQYF
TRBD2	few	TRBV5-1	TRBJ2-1	TGCGCCAGCAGCTTGGCCTTATGGACTAGCGGGAGGCCTTACAATGAGCAGTTCTTC	CASSLALWTSGRPYNEQFF
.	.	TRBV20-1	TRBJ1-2	TGCAGTGCTAGATCCAGCCGGACCTATGGCTACACCTTC	CSARSSRTYGYTF
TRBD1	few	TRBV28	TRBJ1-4	TGTGCCAGCAGTTCCAGGGGGCCTTCGAGAAAACTGTTTTTT	CASSSRGPSRKLFF
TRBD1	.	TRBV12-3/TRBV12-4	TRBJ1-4	TGTGCCGGCAGCTCGACAGGGGTTGGGGAAAAACTGTTTTTT	CAGSSTGVGEKLFF
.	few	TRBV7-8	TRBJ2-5	TGTGCCAGCAGCTCGTACGGTTCGGAGACCCAGTACTTC	CASSSYGSETQYF
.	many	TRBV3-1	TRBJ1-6	TGTGCCAGCAGCCACACGGACTCGGGCAATTCACCCCTCCACTTT	CASSHTDSGNSPLHF
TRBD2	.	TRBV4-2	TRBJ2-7	TGTGCCAGCAGCCGTAGCTTAGCGGGAGACGAGCAGTACTTC	CASSRSLAGDEQYF
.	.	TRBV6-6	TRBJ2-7	TGTGCCAGCAGTGACGGCAGGGTTAACTTGCCCTACGAGCAGTACTTC	CASSDGRVNLPYEQYF
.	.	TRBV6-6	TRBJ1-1	TGTGCCAGCAGTTACCAATCCCAGAACACTGAAGCTTTCTTT	CASSYQSQNTEAFF
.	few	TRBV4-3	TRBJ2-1	TGCGCCAGCAGCCAAGACTCGCAGGGGAACAATGAGCAGTTCTTC	CASSQDSQGNNEQFF
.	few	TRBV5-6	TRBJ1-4	TGTGCCAGCAGCGAGGGGGTGCGCTCGGAAAAACTGTTTTTT	CASSEGVRSEKLFF
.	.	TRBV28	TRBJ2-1	TGTGCCAGCAGTTTAGCGGGTGGGGATGAGCAGTTCTTC	CASSLAGGDEQFF
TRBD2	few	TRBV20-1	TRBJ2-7	TGCAGTGCTAGTTTAGCGGGAGCGCGCTCCTACGAGCAGTACTTC	CSASLAGARSYEQYF
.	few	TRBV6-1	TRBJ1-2	TGTGCCAGCAGTGAATTTCGGGGTGGCTACACCTTC	CASSEFRGGYTF
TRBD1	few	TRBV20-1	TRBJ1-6	TGCAGTGCGGGTAAGGGACAGGGGTATAATTCACCCCTCCACTTT	CSAGKGQGYNSPLHF
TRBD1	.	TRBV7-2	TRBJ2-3	TGTGCCAGCAGCCATAGACAGGGTGGAGATACGCAGTATTTT	CASSHRQGGDTQYF
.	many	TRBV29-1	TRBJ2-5	TGCAGCGTGGTGGGATGGGAGGAACAAGAGACCCAGTACTTC	CSVVGWEEQETQYF
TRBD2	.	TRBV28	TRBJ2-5	TGTGCCAGCGGGACTAGCGGGAAACAAGAGACCCAGTACTTC	CASGTSGKQETQYF
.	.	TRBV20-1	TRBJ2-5	TGCAGTGGTTCGGGACAAACGCAAGGGACCCAGTACTTC	CSGSGQTQGTQYF
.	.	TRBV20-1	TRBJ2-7	TGCAGTGCTAGCATAGGGCCCTACGAGCAGTACTTC	CSASIGPYEQYF
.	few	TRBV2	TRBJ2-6	TGTGCCAGCAGTGTAGCAGGCTCTGGGGCCAACGTCCTGACTTTC	CASSVAGSGANVLTF
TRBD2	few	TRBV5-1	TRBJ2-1	TGCGCCAGCAGCCCGGGACTAGCGGGAAATGAGCAGTTCTTC	CASSPGLAGNEQFF
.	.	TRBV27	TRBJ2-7	TGTGCCAGCAGAACAGGGTCCGAGCAGTACTTC	CASRTGSEQYF
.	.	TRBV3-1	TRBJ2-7	TGTGCCAGCAGCCAAGATCGTCAAGCACGGGGATGGGAGCAGTACTTC	CASSQDRQARGWEQYF
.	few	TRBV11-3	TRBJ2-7	TGTGCCAGCAGCCCAGAGACAGTCACCTACGAGCAGTACTTC	CASSPETVTYEQYF
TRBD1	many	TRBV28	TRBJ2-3	TGTGCCAGCACCGGGGAGGGCGGGACAGGGTTAGGAGATACGCAGTATTTT	CASTGEGGTGLGDTQYF
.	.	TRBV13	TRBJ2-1	TGTGCCAGCAGCTCTTCTCCTATGGGTGAGCAGTTCTTC	CASSSSPMGEQFF
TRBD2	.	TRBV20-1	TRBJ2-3	TGCGGTGCGGTCGGGACTAGCGGGAGGCTCGTGGATACGCAGTATTTT	CGAVGTSGRLVDTQYF
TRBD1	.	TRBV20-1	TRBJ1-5	TGCAGTGCTAGAAACAGGGGAGGACAGCCCCAGCATTTT	CSARNRGGQPQHF
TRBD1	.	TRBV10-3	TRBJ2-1	TGTGCCATCAGGGGGCAGGGGGTGTGGAATGAGCAGTTCTTC	CAIRGQGVWNEQFF
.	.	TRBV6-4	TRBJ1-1	TGTGCCAGCAGTAGGGGGGGAATAGGGAACACTGAAGCTTTCTTT	CASSRGGIGNTEAFF
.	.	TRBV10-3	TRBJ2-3	TGTGCCATCAGTGAGTCTCCGGGCTTGGGCACAGATACGCAGTATTTT	CAISESPGLGTDTQYF
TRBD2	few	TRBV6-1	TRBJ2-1	TGTGCCAGCAGTGAACTAGCGGGAGCCTACAATGAGCAGTTCTTC	CASSELAGAYNEQFF
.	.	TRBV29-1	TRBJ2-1	TGCAGCGTCATCGGGGAGGGGGATGAGCAGTTCTTC	CSVIGEGDEQFF
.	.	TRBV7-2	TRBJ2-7	TGTGCCAGCAGCTTATCCGGCCAGAACTACGAGCAGTACTTC	CASSLSGQNYEQYF
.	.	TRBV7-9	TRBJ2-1	TGTGCCAGCAGCTATGGGAGTCAGTATAATGAGCAGTTCTTC	CASSYGSQYNEQFF
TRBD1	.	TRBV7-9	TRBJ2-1	TGTGCCAGCAGCTTTTTGACAGGGGGCTATGAGCAGTTCTTC	CASSFLTGGYEQFF
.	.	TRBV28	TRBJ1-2	TGTGCCAGCAGTCTGACCTCGGGCAGGGGTGGATATGGCTACACCTTC	CASSLTSGRGGYGYTF
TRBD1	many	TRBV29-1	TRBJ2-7	TGCAGCGTTGAAATCGTGGGGACAGGGTATAGCGAGCAGTACTTC	CSVEIVGTGYSEQYF
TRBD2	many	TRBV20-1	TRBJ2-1	TGCAGTGCCCCCGGACTAGTAGGGATCGGGACCTACAATGAGCAGTTCTTC	CSAPGLVGIGTYNEQFF
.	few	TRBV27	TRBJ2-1	TGTGCCAGCAGTCCGGACTCTTCACCTTTGAATGAGCAGTTCTTC	CASSPDSSPLNEQFF
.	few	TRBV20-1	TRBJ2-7	TGCAGTGCTAGGGGGGGGGCTGCCTACGAGCAGTACTTC	CSARGGAAYEQYF
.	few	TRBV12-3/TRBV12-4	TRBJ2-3	TGTGCCAGCAGCTGGGGATTGGGGGTTAAGGATACGCAGTATTTT	CASSWGLGVKDTQYF
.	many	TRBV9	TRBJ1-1	TGTGCCAGCAGCGTAGGAGGGACGAACACTGAAGCTTTCTTT	CASSVGGTNTEAFF
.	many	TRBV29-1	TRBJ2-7	TGCAGCGTTGAGGACAGTTCTGCCTACGAGCAGTACTTC	CSVEDSSAYEQYF
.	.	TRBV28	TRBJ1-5	TGTGCCAGCAGTTTTGTACAGTTCAATCAGCCCCAGCATTTT	CASSFVQFNQPQHF
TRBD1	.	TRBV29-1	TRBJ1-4	TGCAGCGTTGGATCTGATGGCGGGACAGGGTTTGAAAAACTGTTTTTT	CSVGSDGGTGFEKLFF
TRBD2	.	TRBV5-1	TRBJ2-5	TGCGCCAGCAGGAATGACCGGGGGGGAGAGACCCAGTACTTC	CASRNDRGGETQYF
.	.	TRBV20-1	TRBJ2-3	TGCAGTGCTAGAGAGCAAGGACAAAGCACAGATACGCAGTATTTT	CSAREQGQSTDTQYF
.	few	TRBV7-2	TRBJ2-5	TGTGCCAGCAGCTTAGCGCTCGGAGTTCAAGAGACCCAGTACTTC	CASSLALGVQETQYF
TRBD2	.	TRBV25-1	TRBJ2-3	TGTGCCAGCAGTGAATCGCTAGCGGGAGCAGATACGCAGTATTTT	CASSESLAGADTQYF
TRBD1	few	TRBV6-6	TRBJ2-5	TGTGCCAGCAGCAAAGACAGGGCGCAAGAGACCCAGTACTTC	CASSKDRAQETQYF